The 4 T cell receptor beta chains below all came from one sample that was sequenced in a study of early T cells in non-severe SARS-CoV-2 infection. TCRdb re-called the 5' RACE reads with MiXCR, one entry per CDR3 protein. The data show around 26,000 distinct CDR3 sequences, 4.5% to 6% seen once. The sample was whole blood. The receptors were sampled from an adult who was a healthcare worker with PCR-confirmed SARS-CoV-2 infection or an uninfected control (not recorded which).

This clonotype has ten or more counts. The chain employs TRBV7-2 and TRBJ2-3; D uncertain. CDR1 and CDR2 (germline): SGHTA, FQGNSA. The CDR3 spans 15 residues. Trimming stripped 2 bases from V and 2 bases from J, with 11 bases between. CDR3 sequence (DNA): TGTGCCAGCAGCTTAATCTCCCGCGCCACAGATACGCAGTATTTT. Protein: CASSLISRATDTQYF.

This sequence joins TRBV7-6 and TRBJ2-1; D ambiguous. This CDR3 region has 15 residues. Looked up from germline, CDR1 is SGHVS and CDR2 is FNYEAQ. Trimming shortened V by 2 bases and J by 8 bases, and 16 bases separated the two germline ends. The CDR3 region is CASSLIGNRADEQFF. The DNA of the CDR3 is TGTGCCAGCAGCTTAATTGGGAACCGAGCCGATGAGCAGTTCTTC.

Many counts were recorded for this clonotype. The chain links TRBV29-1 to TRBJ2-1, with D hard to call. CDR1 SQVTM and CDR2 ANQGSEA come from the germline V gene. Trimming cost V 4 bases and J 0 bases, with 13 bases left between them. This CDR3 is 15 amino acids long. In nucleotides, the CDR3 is TGCAGCGTTGTAATGGTATCGAGCTCCTACAATGAGCAGTTCTTC. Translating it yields CSVVMVSSSYNEQFF.

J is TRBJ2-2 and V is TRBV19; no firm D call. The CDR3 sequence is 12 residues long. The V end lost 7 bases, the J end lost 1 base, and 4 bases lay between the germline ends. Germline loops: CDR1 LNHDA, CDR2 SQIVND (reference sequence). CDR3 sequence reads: CASTRNTGELFF. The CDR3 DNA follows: TGTGCCAGTACAAGGAACACCGGGGAGCTGTTTTTT.